This T cell receptor (beta chain) was observed in a study of shared T cell receptors in the human thymus. Profiling relied on immunoSEQ multiplex PCR, and the TCRdb table lists in-frame clones only, not all of them. This table holds around 730,000 clones, approximately 85% found once. This clone was seen only a few times. This sample was shared with a second study, whose subject was human thymus T cells. This second study says: Corrective surgery for congenital heart defects was being performed on the healthy Finnish infants who were the donors. Resections from corrective heart surgery supplied the thymus tissue. Seemingly biased V and J gene usage marked thymic and blood repertoires. Related studies noted strongly shared thymic repertoires across unrelated people.

Sequenced material: thymocytes. The origin of this receptor is a girl under three years old with a congenital heart defect.

The CDR3 nucleotides read TGTGCCAGTCTCACGAACAGCCTGGACAGGGGTGATTCACCCCTCCACTTT. This sequence encodes CASLTNSLDRGDSPLHF. The V and J genes are TRBV2 and TRBJ1-6, with 9 bases that match TRBD1. The V gene's germline CDR1 is SNHLY and CDR2 FYNNEI. The CDR3 has 17 amino acids. The V gene end was trimmed by 9 bases and the J gene end by 8 bases; junction bases not matched to a gene: 17.